This T cell receptor beta chain originates from a study of blood T cell repertoires in COVID-19. Overall study: Samples of COVID-19 (acute and convalescent) were obtained from the United States, Italy and Spain. T cells, B-cell-depleted T cells, or PBMCs supplied cDNA or gDNA.

The CDR3 is 14 amino acids. Germline assignment: CDR1 MNHEY and CDR2 SVGAGI. Deletions cut 6 bases from V and 3 bases from J, with 14 bases between. Using immunoSEQ multiplex PCR, the repertoire was profiled, and TCRdb retains in-frame clones only, with some absent. The sample records 100,000 or so clones, roughly 80% being singletons. Many counts were recorded for this clone. The chain couples TRBV6-5 to TRBJ1-1, with unresolved D. The specimen was peripheral blood. The TCR was taken from a woman in her seventies with acute or convalescent COVID-19. This CDR3 reads CASSLVGRDTEAFF. In DNA, the CDR3 is TGTGCCAGCAGCCTAGTGGGTCGGGACACTGAAGCTTTCTTT.